Following are 32 T cell receptor beta chains from one sample sequenced in a study of neoadjuvant anti-PD-1 for oral cavity cancer. Clones were read by immunoSEQ multiplex PCR, and TCRdb kept only the in-frame ones, dropping some. The sample includes about 72,000 clones, around four fifths seen only once; the top ten take roughly 3.4%. Sequencing used PBMCs, obtained before nivolumab (anti-PD-1) treatment. These receptors all come from a person aged 35-79 years with oral cavity squamous cell carcinoma.

This clone was observed a handful of times. The chain employs TRBV11-2 and TRBJ2-4; D tentatively fits TRBD1 or TRBD2 (5 bases each). The CDR3 length is 13 residues. V lost 1 base, J lost 8 bases, and 9 bases lay in between. Per germline, CDR1 SGHAT and CDR2 FQNNGV. The CDR3 sequence: CASSLGGSDIQYF. DNA for the CDR3: TGTGCCAGCAGCTTAGGGGGGAGTGACATTCAGTACTTC.

The chain has TRBV4-1 and TRBJ1-2; maybe TRBD1 (6 bases). Trimming removed 1 base at V and 4 bases at J, with 28 bases between. CDR1 and CDR2 (germline): MGHRA, YSYEKL. This CDR3 has 20 amino acids. The CDR3 loop is CASSQVLRRPGQQPGYGYTF. CDR3 in DNA: TGCGCCAGCAGCCAAGTCCTCAGACGACCAGGACAGCAACCAGGCTATGGCTACACCTTC.

The rearrangement joins TRBV5-1 to TRBJ1-2; 8 positions match TRBD1. This CDR3 is 14 amino acids long. The V segment lost 4 bases and the J segment 2 bases; nucleotides outside the gene matches: 4. The germline V gene encodes CDR1 SGHRS and CDR2 YFSETQ. This CDR3 reads CASSNGQGNYGYTF. The CDR3 nucleotides are TGCGCCAGCAGCAATGGACAGGGAAACTATGGCTACACCTTC. The entire variable domain, with the rest obtained from reference TRBV5-1 and TRBJ1-2, is as follows: KAGVTQTPRYLIKTRGQQVTLSCSPISGHRSVSWYQQTPGQGLQFLFEYFSETQRNKGNFPGRFSGRQFSNSRSEMNVSTLELGDSALYLCASSNGQGNYGYTFGSGTRLTVV.

This clone occurred once. J is TRBJ2-1 and V is TRBV18; 10 bases agree with TRBD2. Germline values: CDR1 KGHSH, CDR2 LQKENI. Losses at the gene ends were 6 bases for V and 3 bases for J; bases not matched to a gene: 8. The CDR3 length is 16 residues. CDR3 residues: CASSQLAGSFYNEQFF. The CDR3 nucleotides read TGTGCCAGCTCGCAACTAGCGGGGAGTTTCTACAATGAGCAGTTCTTC.

This chain links TRBV18 with TRBJ2-7; 10 bases are shared with TRBD2. V trimming: 0 bases; J trimming: 3 bases; junction bases outside the gene matches: 5. Looked up from germline, CDR1 is KGHSH and CDR2 is LQKENI. The CDR3 sequence is 16 residues long. CDR3 nucleotide sequence: TGTGCCAGCTCACCACCCGGGACTAGCGAATACTACGAGCAGTACTTC. Translating gives CASSPPGTSEYYEQYF.

The rearrangement links TRBV5-1 to TRBJ1-5; 9 nucleotides match TRBD1. V was clipped by 4 bases and J by 3 bases; unmatched bases: 5. There are 15 residues in the CDR3. The germline gives CDR1 SGHRS, CDR2 YFSETQ. CDR3 DNA sequence: TGCGCCAGCAGCCCCACAGGGGGCCCCAATCAGCCCCAGCATTTT. Its translation: CASSPTGGPNQPQHF.

The chain employs TRBV7-9 and TRBJ2-7; no reliable D call. CDR3 length: 11 amino acids. In germline, CDR1 is SEHNR, CDR2 FQNEAQ (reference sequence). Trimming removed 5 bases from V and 2 bases from J, with 4 bases in between. This chain's CDR3 is CASSTAYEQYF. In nucleotides, the CDR3 is TGTGCCAGCAGCACAGCCTACGAGCAGTACTTC. Combining the CDR3 with reference TRBV7-9 and TRBJ2-7 gives the whole variable domain DTGVSQNPRHKITKRGQNVTFRCDPISEHNRLYWYRQTLGQGPEFLTYFQNEAQLEKSRLLSDRFSAERPKGSFSTLEIQRTEQGDSAMYLCASSTAYEQYFGPGTRLTVT.

CDR3 protein: CAWIPRVPLREGGYTF. CDR3 DNA: TGTGCCTGGATCCCGAGGGTACCCCTGAGGGAAGGTGGCTACACCTTC. The chain couples TRBV30 to TRBJ1-2; D is undetermined. Trimming took off 4 bases at V and 7 bases at J, with 25 bases between the two ends. Per the germline V gene, CDR1 is GTSNPN and CDR2 is SVGIG (reference sequence). This CDR3 has 16 residues.

The genes are TRBV19 and TRBJ1-1, with D perhaps matching TRBD1 (6 bases). Looked up from germline, CDR1 is LNHDA and CDR2 is SQIVND (reference sequence). The CDR3 extends over 15 amino acids. Trimming removed 9 bases from V and 0 bases from J, with 17 bases in between. CDR3 amino acids: CASQGFQPMNTEAFF. The CDR3 DNA reads as TGTGCCAGCCAGGGGTTTCAACCCATGAACACTGAAGCTTTCTTT.

CDR3 bases: TGTGCCAGCAGCTTGCCGAGTCGTGGGAACACTGAAGCTTTCTTT. Its translation is CASSLPSRGNTEAFF. This chain links TRBV5-4 with TRBJ1-1; no reliable D call. Deletions cut 1 base from V and 1 base from J, with 11 bases between. This CDR3 comprises 15 residues. Per germline, CDR1 SGHNT and CDR2 YYREEE (reference sequence).

This clone has a single count. The rearrangement joins TRBV5-1 to TRBJ1-2; weak D call: TRBD1 (5 bases). V was cut by 4 bases and J by 3 bases, with 13 bases left in between. Germline CDR1 is SGHRS and CDR2 is YFSETQ. This CDR3 has 14 residues. CDR3 bases: TGCGCCAGCAGCGCGGGGGGTTCAGACTATGGCTACACCTTC. It codes for CASSAGGSDYGYTF.

The V call is TRBV5-4, the J call TRBJ2-5, with D possibly being TRBD1 or TRBD2 (5 bases each). Germline V CDR1 and CDR2: SGHNT, YYREEE (reference sequence). Trimming removed 4 bases from V and 4 bases from J, with 17 bases in between. This CDR3 has 15 residues. The CDR3, as DNA: TGTGCCAGCAGCCAAGCCGGGGCTTCATTAGAGACCCAGTACTTC. Translating gives CASSQAGASLETQYF.

The V gene is TRBV30, the J gene TRBJ2-1, with 12 nucleotides matching TRBD2. Looked up from germline, CDR1 is GTSNPN and CDR2 is SVGIG (reference sequence). The CDR3 has 17 residues. V shed 0 bases and J 6 bases; nucleotides not matched to a gene: 9. This chain's CDR3 is CAWSVLGLAGGLNEQFF. The CDR3 bases are TGTGCCTGGAGTGTACTAGGGCTAGCGGGGGGGCTCAATGAGCAGTTCTTC.

The rearrangement links TRBV7-9 to TRBJ1-3, with D uncertain. There are 16 residues in the CDR3. Germline V CDR1 and CDR2: SEHNR, FQNEAQ (reference sequence). Between the trimmed V and J ends, which lost 5 bases and 0 bases, there was a span of 14 bases. In DNA, the CDR3 is TGTGCCAGCAGCCAGACCGGTCGGAGCTCTGGAAACACCATATATTTT. Its protein is CASSQTGRSSGNTIYF.

The CDR3 DNA is TGTGCCAGCAGCGTAGTACAGGGGCATGGCTACACCTTC. Protein product: CASSVVQGHGYTF. The chain uses TRBV9 and TRBJ1-2; 7 nucleotides match TRBD1. Germline CDR1 is SGDLS and CDR2 is YYNGEE. Trimming took 0 bases from V and 6 from J; bases not matched to a gene: 2. This CDR3 spans 13 amino acids.

V and J are TRBV7-2 and TRBJ1-3, with D perhaps TRBD1 (5 bases). V lost 5 bases, J lost 11 bases, and 19 bases lay in between. Germline-derived CDR1 and CDR2 are SGHTA and FQGNSA. The CDR3 spans 14 residues. The CDR3 nucleotides are TGTGCCAGCAGCATACCCTACCGGGGGAACCCCATATATTTT. Translating it yields CASSIPYRGNPIYF.

This clone was recorded only once. The CDR3 DNA sequence: TGCGCCAGCAGCGTGGGACAGGGGGCGCGAAATACGCAGTATTTT. Its protein product is CASSVGQGARNTQYF. The chain has TRBV5-1 and TRBJ2-3; TRBD1 matches 12 bases. Germline V gene sequence: CDR1 SGHRS, CDR2 YFSETQ. CDR3 size: 15 residues. The V segment lost 4 bases and the J segment 7 bases; nucleotides outside the gene matches: 7.

This chain links TRBV11-2 with TRBJ2-5; TRBD1 matches at 9 bases. V lost 4 bases and J lost 4; bases outside the gene matches: 16. Per germline, CDR1 SGHAT and CDR2 FQNNGV. This CDR3 contains 18 residues. This CDR3 is CASSSSLDPGQGPETQYF. The CDR3 DNA is TGTGCCAGCAGCTCATCTTTAGATCCGGGACAGGGACCAGAGACCCAGTACTTC.

The rearrangement joins TRBV15 to TRBJ1-3, with 7 bases identical to TRBD1. Germline CDR1 LNHNV, CDR2 YYDKDF (reference sequence). The CDR3 consists of 15 residues. Trimming at V came to 6 bases and at J to 2 bases, leaving 7 bases not matched to a gene. The DNA for the CDR3 is TGTGCCACCAGTAACGGACAGGCGCCTGGAAACACCATATATTTT. This gives the protein CATSNGQAPGNTIYF.

V and J are TRBV9 and TRBJ2-3; a possible D gene is TRBD2 (6 bases). The ends were cut back, 2 bases at V and 2 bases at J, with 9 bases in the middle. The germline V gene has CDR1 SGDLS and CDR2 YYNGEE. The CDR3 length is 14 residues. Written as DNA, the CDR3 is TGTGCCAGCAGCGTCGCGGGGCCCACAGATACGCAGTATTTT. Protein: CASSVAGPTDTQYF.

V usage is TRBV28 and J usage is TRBJ2-7; D not resolved. CDR3 length: 12 amino acids. Trimming shortened V by 5 bases and J by 0 bases, and 5 bases separated the two germline ends. CDR1 and CDR2 from the germline V gene are MDHEN and SYDVKM. The CDR3 bases are TGTGCCAGCAGTCCCTTCTCCTACGAGCAGTACTTC. It translates to CASSPFSYEQYF.

Of note for this clone: Compared with germline, one end of the junction differs, possibly owing to a read error. The chain is built from TRBV28 and TRBJ2-7; 7 positions match TRBD2. CDR3 size: 14 residues. Germline CDR1 reads MDHEN; CDR2 reads SYDVKM. Written as DNA, the CDR3 is TGTGCCAGCAGTTTACGAGGCCTAGCGGAGTCATGGGCCTTC. This encodes CASSLRGLAESWAF.

This chain uses TRBV10-3 with TRBJ1-4, with no clear D. The V end lost 3 bases, the J end lost 0 bases, and 8 bases lay between the germline ends. This CDR3 is 15 amino acids long. Germline V CDR1 and CDR2: ENHRY, SYGVKD. CDR3 sequence: CAISEGYATNEKLFF. The CDR3 nucleotides are TGTGCCATCAGTGAAGGCTATGCAACTAATGAAAAACTGTTTTTT.

The chain links TRBV6-1 to TRBJ1-4; possible D gene TRBD1, 6 bases. Germline values: CDR1 MNHNS, CDR2 SASEGT. V lost 10 bases to trimming and J lost 3 bases, with 15 bases between them. The CDR3 has 14 residues. In DNA, the CDR3 is TGTGCCACTGATGGGGGGCTAGCTAATGAAAAACTGTTTTTT. It is translated as CATDGGLANEKLFF.

The V gene is TRBV5-5, the J gene TRBJ2-7; perhaps TRBD2 as D (5 bases). The CDR3 loop spans 13 amino acids. V was pared by 0 bases and J by 6 bases, with 10 bases between. Per the germline V gene, CDR1 is SGHKS and CDR2 is YYEKEE (reference sequence). The DNA of the CDR3 is TGTGCCAGCAGCTTGGGGCCGGGGATCGAGCAGTACTTC. This codes for CASSLGPGIEQYF.

This clone is medium-sized by share. Here the CDR3 DNA reads TGTGCCAGCTCACCCGACAGGGACTATGGCTACACCTTC. This sequence encodes CASSPDRDYGYTF. J is TRBJ1-2 and V is TRBV18, with TRBD1 matching over 7 bases. The germline CDR1 and CDR2 sequences are KGHSH and LQKENI. V dropped 3 bases and J dropped 3; count of bases not matched to a gene: 1. The CDR3 runs 13 residues.

CDR3 sequence reads: CASSPSWTSLGPDTQYF. The CDR3 nucleotides are TGTGCCAGTAGTCCCTCTTGGACTAGCTTGGGACCAGATACGCAGTATTTT. The chain is built from TRBV19 and TRBJ2-3, with 8 positions matching TRBD2. J gave up 4 bases and V 5 bases, and 14 bases lay outside the gene matches. The CDR3 is 17 residues long. CDR1 is LNHDA and CDR2 is SQIVND in the germline V gene (reference sequence).

This chain uses TRBV2 with TRBJ1-1, with 11 bases matching TRBD1. Germline V gene sequence: CDR1 SNHLY, CDR2 FYNNEI. Unmatched junction bases numbered 3, after V lost 7 bases and J lost 5 bases. The CDR3 contains 13 residues. This CDR3 reads CASMGQGGTEAFF. Written as DNA, the CDR3 is TGTGCCAGCATGGGACAGGGGGGAACTGAAGCTTTCTTT. The complete variable domain, with remaining parts taken from reference TRBV2 and TRBJ1-1, reads EPEVTQTPSHQVTQMGQEVILRCVPISNHLYFYWYRQILGQKVEFLVSFYNNEISEKSEIFDDQFSVERPDGSNFTLKIRSTKLEDSAMYFCASMGQGGTEAFFGQGTRLTVV.

This sequence joins TRBV10-1 and TRBJ2-1, with a tentative D call TRBD2 (5 bases). From germline, CDR1 is WNHNN and CDR2 SYGVQD (reference sequence). The V end was cut by 5 bases, the J end by 2 bases, with 7 bases between. The CDR3 has 13 amino acids. As DNA, the CDR3 is TGCGCCAGCAGTAGCGGTACCTACAATGAGCAGTTCTTC. Encoded protein: CASSSGTYNEQFF.

With regard to this clone: One junction end disagrees with the germline gene, perhaps due to a read error. The V gene is TRBV7-2, the J gene TRBJ2-7; 12 bases agree with TRBD1. Germline V lookup: CDR1 SGHTA, CDR2 FQGNSA. This CDR3 comprises 16 residues. The CDR3 protein is CASSLAAGQGAYEQYF. The CDR3 DNA reads TGTGCCAGCAGCCTAGCGGCGGGACAGGGGGCTTACGAGCAGTACTTC. Using reference TRBV7-2 and TRBJ2-7 for the parts outside the CDR3, the full variable domain is GAGVSQSPSNKVTEKGKDVELRCDPISGHTALYWYRQSLGQGLEFLIYFQGNSAPDKSGLPSDRFSAERTGGSVSTLTIQRTQQEDSAVYLCASSLAAGQGAYEQYFGPGTRLTVT.

The chain is built from TRBV7-8 and TRBJ2-2; D might be TRBD1 or TRBD2, each matching 6 bases. Deletions cut 4 bases from V and 4 bases from J, with 16 bases between. This CDR3 region has 16 residues. The V gene's germline CDR1 is SGHVS and CDR2 FQNEAQ. The CDR3 DNA reads TGTGCCAGCAGCTCCGACAGGAGGGTAACCACCGGGGAGCTGTTTTTT. This codes for CASSSDRRVTTGELFF.

Only one count was recorded for this clone. The genes are TRBV9 and TRBJ1-1; no firm D call. Trimming cost V 2 bases and J 1 base, with 6 bases left between them. CDR1 and CDR2 (germline): SGDLS, YYNGEE. The CDR3 covers 13 residues. The CDR3 loop reads CASSVKPNTEAFF. The CDR3 DNA reads TGTGCCAGCAGCGTCAAACCGAACACTGAAGCTTTCTTT.